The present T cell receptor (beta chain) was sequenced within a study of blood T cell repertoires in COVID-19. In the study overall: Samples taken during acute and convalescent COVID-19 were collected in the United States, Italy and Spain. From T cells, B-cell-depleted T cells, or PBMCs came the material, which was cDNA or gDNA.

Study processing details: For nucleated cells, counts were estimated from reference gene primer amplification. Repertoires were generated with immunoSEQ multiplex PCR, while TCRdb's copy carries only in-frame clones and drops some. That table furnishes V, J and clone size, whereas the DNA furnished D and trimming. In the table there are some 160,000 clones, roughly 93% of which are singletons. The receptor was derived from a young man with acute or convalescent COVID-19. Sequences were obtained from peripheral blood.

CDR3 sequence: CASSLHIRDPAQTQYF. The CDR3 bases are TGTGCCAGCAGCTTACACATCCGGGATCCCGCGCAGACCCAGTACTTC. The V gene is TRBV5-5, the J gene TRBJ2-5; TRBD2 is a possible D gene (5 bases). Between the trimmed V and J ends, which lost 2 bases and 6 bases, there was a span of 20 bases. This CDR3 has 16 residues. Germline assignment: CDR1 SGHKS and CDR2 YYEKEE (reference sequence).